Sequencing of this TCR beta chain was carried out in a study of monozygotic twins with inflammatory bowel disease (dated by TCRdb to about 2019). With regard to the full study: A total of some 30 monozygotic twin pairs were included in the full study, comprising nine German pairs (four IBD-concordant, five IBD-discordant) and 19 IBD-discordant Danish pairs. Disease-associated traits were sought mainly through comparisons between IBD patients and their genetically identical healthy co-twins within discordant pairs. Each individual had, on average, about 151 000 unique TCRalpha sequences and 181 000 unique TCRbeta sequences available for analysis.

From each donor, a roughly 2.7 ml peripheral blood sample was collected into PAXgene tubes and kept at -80 degrees C. Without T cell sorting, total RNA was isolated from whole blood using the PAXgene blood miRNA kit on an automated QIAcube. Deep TCRalpha and TCRbeta repertoire profiling with unique molecular barcoding was performed on peripheral blood of monozygotic twin pairs concordant or discordant for inflammatory bowel disease. Smoking habits were recorded for all twin pairs, and each individual was classified as a current, former or never smoker. To note about this clonotype: Its antigen is currently not known.

Preparation of the library involved 5' RACE. For each TCR library, 3,500 to 4,000 ng of total RNA was used. For each sample, cDNA synthesis with SMARTScribe reverse transcriptase was split into eight separate reactions. Unique molecular identifiers containing a 6-nucleotide sample barcode were introduced through template switching during cDNA synthesis. TCRalpha and TCRbeta cDNA was amplified in two nested PCRs of 16 and 9 cycles, and bead purification was carried out after each PCR. Before amplification, the cDNA was treated with uracil DNA-glycosylase and purified using the QIAquick PCR purification kit. The second PCR was the step at which Illumina TruSeq-compatible adapters and sample-specific barcodes were added. TapeStation and Qubit were used to check library quality and concentration, and around 4.7 ng of each library was pooled. The pooled libraries were sequenced with 2 x 100 bp reads and custom sequencing primers on an Illumina HiSeq2500 single-index Rapid Run. From the authors' description of their analysis: MiGEC version 1.2.6 was used for UMI-based consensus assembly to correct PCR and sequencing errors. MiXCR version 2.1.1 was used to carry out V(D)J alignment, clonotype assembly and CDR3 extraction. Gene usage, clonotype sharing and MAIT/NKT TCR abundance were normalised by analysing the top 1000, 10 000 and 20 000 clonotypes per sample. After downsampling to 27 000 UMIs, diversity was calculated as the inverse Simpson index using the vegan R package. Paired Mann-Whitney U tests were applied to discordant twin pairs, and Benjamini-Hochberg correction was used for multiple testing. TCRdb reanalyzed the reads, keeping one entry per CDR3 protein sequence and omitting DNA. The V and J calls shown here were made by TCRdb, not taken from the authors' results. The sample's clone listing holds some 130,000 distinct CDR3 sequences. 1% to 1.5% of the sample goes to the ten largest clones.

Results the study describes overall, beyond this receptor: Different T cell subtypes could not be distinguished in the analysis. TCRbeta repertoire diversity, by inverse Simpson index, was decreased in IBD patients compared with their healthy co-twins. The results gave no support for a single strong signal or clonotype linked to IBD. IBD patients shared fewer clonotypes with other individuals than healthy twins did, most markedly in patients showing signs of disease activity. Background noise and inter-individual variability may have been introduced into the repertoires by the differing immunosuppressive treatments among patients. No difference in repertoire similarity was observed between concordant and discordant twins, possibly owing to limited statistical power.

Per the germline V gene (reference sequence), DFQATT is the CDR1 and SNEGSKA is the CDR2. CDR3 length: 15 amino acids, cysteine to phenylalanine. The DNA is not on file. The chain links TRBV20-1 with TRBJ2-7; the TRBD2 assignment by TCRdb is unverifiable without DNA. Sequencing was performed on blood. The TCR originated in a human donor with ulcerative colitis or Crohn's disease, or a healthy co-twin of an affected twin (not recorded which). The CDR3 is CSAIPGLAGAYEQYF.